Listed here are 2 T cell receptor beta chains from one sample, sequenced in a study of CD8 T cells in Susac syndrome. An input of about 0.5 to 1 ug of RNA was subjected to reverse transcription using random hexamers. TCRdb processed the immunoSEQ multiplex PCR reads anew with MiXCR; each CDR3 protein has one entry. In the table there are approximately 110,000 distinct CDR3 sequences, more than 80% of which are singletons. Sequencing was performed on CD8+ T cells from PBMCs. Every receptor here comes from a human donor with multiple sclerosis.

The V and J genes are TRBV10-3 and TRBJ1-1, with 11 bases that match TRBD1. The V and J ends lost 3 bases and 1 base, in that order; junction bases with no gene match: 4. This CDR3 contains 16 residues. Germline V lookup: CDR1 ENHRY, CDR2 SYGVKD. DNA of the CDR3: TGTGCCATCAGTGAATGGACAGGGGGCAAGAACACTGAAGCTTTCTTT. It specifies CAISEWTGGKNTEAFF.

This sequence joins TRBV2 and TRBJ2-7; D not certain. The germline V gene encodes CDR1 SNHLY and CDR2 FYNNEI. The CDR3 is 12 amino acids. The V gene lost 0 bases and the J gene lost 4 bases, with 4 bases spanning the gap. The CDR3 sequence: CASSEAQYEQYF. CDR3 nucleotide sequence: TGTGCCAGCAGTGAAGCGCAGTACGAGCAGTACTTC.